What follows is one T cell receptor beta chain and its context. The entry originates in a study of OX40 agonist ivuxolimab in advanced cancers. The germline V gene encodes CDR1 KGHSH and CDR2 LQKENI. CDR3 size: 14 residues. The ends were cut back, 3 bases at V and 8 bases at J, with 11 bases in the middle. TCRdb keeps only in-frame clones here, not all; method: immunoSEQ multiplex PCR. The sample lists about 61,000 clones, 86% occurring once. Sequenced material: CD4+ or CD8+ T cells sorted from blood, taken in a trial of the OX40 agonist ivuxolimab. The sequence was obtained from an adult with an advanced solid tumor such as melanoma, head and neck, liver or kidney cancer. The V call is TRBV18, the J call TRBJ1-6; maybe TRBD1 (6 bases). The CDR3 region is CASSPSGVHSPLHF. The CDR3 bases are TGTGCCAGCTCACCTTCAGGGGTACATTCACCCCTCCACTTT.